This TCR beta chain was obtained from a study of shared clonotypes between healthy human individuals. Study findings and constraints: A small donor pool kept down the genetic and exposure-history diversity that was represented.

This clone was seen only once. The antigen is undetermined. TCRdb's copy holds only in-frame clones and misses some; the assay was immunoSEQ multiplex PCR. This table has under 2,500,000 clones, roughly 95% appearing once. The CDR3 covers 15 residues. Germline V CDR1 and CDR2: LGHNA, YSLEER. V was shortened by 4 bases and J by 0 bases, with 12 bases between the two germline ends. The TCR sequence derives from a man aged 18-30 years in good health. The source material was naive CD4+ T cells sorted from blood. Subset of the sample: CD45RA+ positively selected. This chain uses TRBV4-3 with TRBJ1-2; the D gene is possibly TRBD1 (6 bases). The CDR3 spells CASSPVGQPNYGYTF. In nucleotides, the CDR3 is TGCGCCAGCAGCCCCGTTGGACAGCCTAACTATGGCTACACCTTC.